This TCR beta chain comes out of a study of shared clonotypes between healthy human individuals. Findings and limits, study-wide: Rarefaction showed sorted-subset sequencing was incomplete despite large depth.

Remarks on this clone: Its antigen is currently unknown.

Germline assignment: CDR1 SNHLY and CDR2 FYNNEI. The V gene lost 8 bases and the J gene lost 5 bases, with 18 bases spanning the gap. This CDR3 has 14 amino acids. The assay was immunoSEQ multiplex PCR, and TCRdb's table has in-frame clones only and misses some. Of some 2.4 million clones in the sample, under 95% were seen once. The chain carries TRBV2 and TRBJ2-5; possibly TRBD1 or TRBD2 for D (5 bases each). The sequence came from a man aged 18 to 29 in good health. Some clones in this sample may be carry-over from other donors' samples. The material sequenced was naive CD4+ T cells from PBMCs. Documented subset: CD45RA+ positively selected. CDR3 sequence: CASYLGGDRETQYF. The CDR3 bases are TGTGCCAGCTACCTTGGGGGAGATCGGGAGACCCAGTACTTC.